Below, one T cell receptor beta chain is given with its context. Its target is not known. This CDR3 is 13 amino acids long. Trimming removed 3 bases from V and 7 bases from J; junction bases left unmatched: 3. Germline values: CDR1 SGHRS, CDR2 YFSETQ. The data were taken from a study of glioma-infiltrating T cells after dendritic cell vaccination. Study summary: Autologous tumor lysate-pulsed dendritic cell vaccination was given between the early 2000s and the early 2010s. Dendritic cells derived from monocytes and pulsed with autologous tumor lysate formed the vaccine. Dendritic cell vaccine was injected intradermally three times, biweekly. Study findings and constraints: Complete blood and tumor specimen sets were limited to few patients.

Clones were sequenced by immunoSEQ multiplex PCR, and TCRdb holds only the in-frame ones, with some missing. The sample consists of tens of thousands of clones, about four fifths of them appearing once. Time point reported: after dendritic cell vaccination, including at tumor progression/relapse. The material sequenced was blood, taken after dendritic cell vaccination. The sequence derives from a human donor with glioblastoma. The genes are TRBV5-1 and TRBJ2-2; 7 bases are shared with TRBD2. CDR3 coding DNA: TGCGCCAGCAGCTACGCGGGGGACGGGGAGCTGTTTTTT. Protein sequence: CASSYAGDGELFF.